The 32 T cell receptor beta chains in this list originate from one sample, sequenced in a study of blood T cell repertoires in COVID-19. Produced via immunoSEQ multiplex PCR; TCRdb's table is partial and in-frame only. Of 100,000 to 150,000 clones in the sample, over 60% were seen once. Sequenced input: peripheral blood. These TCRs come from a man in his forties with active or convalescent COVID-19.

This clone came up once. The J gene is TRBJ2-5, the V gene TRBV7-2; the D gene is possibly TRBD2 (5 bases). The CDR3 is 12 amino acids. The germline gives CDR1 SGHTA, CDR2 FQGNSA. Trimming stripped 0 bases from V and 6 bases from J, with 5 bases between. CDR3 in amino acids: CASSLAGKTQYF. The CDR3 nucleotides are TGTGCCAGCAGCTTAGCCGGGAAGACCCAGTACTTC.

This CDR3 is CASSHHSGRHRGGDTQYF. CDR3 nucleotide sequence: TGTGCCAGCAGCCACCACAGCGGGAGGCATAGAGGAGGAGATACGCAGTATTTT. The chain combines TRBV14 with TRBJ2-3; 9 bases line up with TRBD2. After removal of 3 bases from V and 5 bases from J, the junction contained 15 bases not matched to a gene. CDR1 and CDR2 (germline): SGHDN, FVKESK. The CDR3 extends over 18 amino acids.

The V gene is TRBV7-6, the J gene TRBJ2-3; a weak D match, TRBD2 (6 bases). Trimming left V 1 base short and J 2 bases short, with 19 bases between. CDR3 length: 18 amino acids. CDR1 is SGHVS, CDR2 FNYEAQ, per germline. This CDR3 reads CASSLEELSGQFTDTQYF. The CDR3 nucleotides are TGTGCCAGCAGCTTAGAGGAGCTTAGCGGTCAGTTCACAGATACGCAGTATTTT.

DNA of the CDR3: TGTGCCAGTAGGCTTACAGGGGTGGGCACTGAAGCTTTCTTT. It translates to CASRLTGVGTEAFF. This rearrangement joins TRBV19 to TRBJ1-1; TRBD1 agrees at 7 bases. The CDR3 spans 14 residues. The V gene end was trimmed by 6 bases and the J gene end by 4 bases; junction bases not matched to a gene: 8. The germline gives CDR1 LNHDA, CDR2 SQIVND (reference sequence).

The V and J genes are TRBV18 and TRBJ2-1; 9 bases map to TRBD1. The CDR3 covers 16 residues. Germline V gives CDR1 KGHSH, CDR2 LQKENI. J gave up 9 bases and V 4 bases, and 13 bases lay outside the gene matches. The CDR3 spells CASSRTGTGKDGEQFF. As DNA, the CDR3 is TGTGCCAGCTCACGCACTGGGACAGGGAAGGATGGTGAGCAGTTCTTC.

This clone was counted a single time. This chain links TRBV5-6 with TRBJ1-2; TRBD1 might be the D (6 bases). With 4 bases removed from V and 8 bases from J, the gap between germline ends came to 21 bases. The CDR3 loop spans 15 amino acids. Germline lookup yields CDR1 SGHDT and CDR2 YYEEEE. CDR3 in amino acids: CASSLQQGTLWGYTF. Here the CDR3 DNA reads TGTGCCAGCAGCCTCCAACAGGGTACCTTGTGGGGCTACACCTTC.

V usage is TRBV3-1 (or the pseudogene TRBV3-2) and J usage is TRBJ2-1; D might be TRBD1 (5 bases). The germline gives CDR1 LGHDT, CDR2 YNNKEL (reference sequence). V lost 5 bases to trimming and J lost 0 bases, with 11 bases between them. The CDR3 length is 15 residues. CDR3 protein: CASSADSSSYNEQFF. Here the CDR3 DNA reads TGTGCCAGCAGCGCTGACAGTAGCTCCTACAATGAGCAGTTCTTC.

The chain combines TRBV6-5 with TRBJ2-1; possible D gene TRBD2, 6 bases. V shed 5 bases and J shed 15 bases, with 26 bases lying between them. Germline loops: CDR1 MNHEY, CDR2 SVGAGI. The CDR3 is 15 residues long. For the CDR3, the DNA is TGTGCCAGCAGTACCGTGCTGAGAGGGGACTCCGAGGCGTTCTTC. This sequence encodes CASSTVLRGDSEAFF.

This rearrangement joins TRBV7-9 to TRBJ1-4, with 9 positions matching TRBD1. Germline CDR1 is SEHNR and CDR2 is FQNEAQ (reference sequence). Unmatched junction bases numbered 4, after V lost 2 bases and J lost 6 bases. This CDR3 is 15 amino acids long. CDR3 in DNA: TGTGCCAGCAGCTTAAAGGGACAGGGACATGAAAAACTGTTTTTT. This encodes CASSLKGQGHEKLFF.

This clone occurred many times. Other DNA sequences from this sample encode an identical CDR3 as well. The chain carries TRBV30 and TRBJ1-1, with 10 positions matching TRBD1. Trimming cost V 5 bases and J 5 bases; bases outside gene matches: 5. The V gene's germline CDR1 is GTSNPN and CDR2 SVGIG (reference sequence). CDR3 length equals 13 residues. CDR3 nucleotide sequence: TGTGCCTGGGCGACAGGGGGCGCGACTGAAGCTTTCTTT. Protein: CAWATGGATEAFF.

The V call is TRBV9, the J call TRBJ1-2; D is unresolved. Germline CDR1 reads SGDLS; CDR2 reads YYNGEE. The CDR3 consists of 15 residues. Trimming shortened V by 4 bases and J by 0 bases, and 13 bases separated the two germline ends. The CDR3 loop reads CASSPTGKPNYGYTF. For the CDR3, the DNA is TGTGCCAGCAGCCCAACCGGGAAACCTAACTATGGCTACACCTTC.

V gene TRBV5-8 combines with J gene TRBJ1-5; weak D call: TRBD1 (6 bases). Germline V gives CDR1 SGHTS, CDR2 YDEGEE. V lost 6 bases, J lost 2 bases, and 15 bases lay in between. This CDR3 has 15 residues. CDR3 region: CASTIQGGGNQPQHF. DNA of the CDR3: TGTGCCAGCACTATACAGGGTGGGGGCAATCAGCCCCAGCATTTT. The full variable domain, completed using reference TRBV5-8 and TRBJ1-5, is EAGVTQSPTHLIKTRGQQATLRCSPISGHTSVYWYQQALGLGLQFLLWYDEGEERNRGNFPPRFSGRQFPNYSSELNVNALELEDSALYLCASTIQGGGNQPQHFGDGTRLSIL.

This sequence joins TRBV19 and TRBJ2-2; TRBD1 matches at 7 bases. Per the germline V gene, CDR1 is LNHDA and CDR2 is SQIVND (reference sequence). V trimming: 5 bases; J trimming: 1 base; junction bases outside the gene matches: 10. The CDR3 has 17 residues. The CDR3 sequence: CASSSHFGQENTGELFF. DNA for the CDR3: TGTGCCAGTAGTTCGCATTTCGGACAGGAGAACACCGGGGAGCTGTTTTTT.

The chain recombines TRBV12-3 or TRBV12-4 with TRBJ1-6; D uncertain. The CDR3 loop spans 12 amino acids. Trimming took off 5 bases at V and 5 bases at J, with 4 bases between the two ends. DNA of the CDR3: TGTGCCAGCAGTCTACATAATTCACCCCTCCACTTT. It encodes CASSLHNSPLHF.

The J gene is TRBJ1-1, the V gene TRBV6-2 or TRBV6-3, with TRBD1 as a possible D gene (6 bases). With 7 bases removed from V and 1 base from J, the gap between germline ends came to 16 bases. There are 15 residues in the CDR3. Germline CDR1 is MNHEY and CDR2 is SVGEGT. The CDR3 region is CASTPRTVGNTEAFF. CDR3 nucleotide sequence: TGTGCCAGCACCCCACGGACAGTCGGGAACACTGAAGCTTTCTTT.

This chain joins TRBV7-3 and TRBJ2-1; 7 nucleotides match TRBD2. The CDR3 runs to 15 residues. Germline CDR1 and CDR2: SGHTA and FQGTGA. The junction had 5 bases not matched to a gene; V was cut back by 2 bases and J by 4 bases. CDR3 DNA: TGTGCCAGCAGCTTACCGGGACTACCGTACAATGAGCAGTTCTTC. It translates to CASSLPGLPYNEQFF.

This chain's CDR3 is CASSLDQASTDTQYF. As DNA, the CDR3 is TGTGCCAGCAGCTTAGATCAGGCAAGCACAGATACGCAGTATTTT. This chain uses TRBV11-3 with TRBJ2-3; D remains ambiguous. Germline V CDR1 and CDR2: SGHNT, YENEEA. This CDR3 has 15 amino acids. Trimming pared 0 bases from V and 0 bases from J, leaving 7 bases between.

This chain connects TRBV7-9 to TRBJ2-1; 7 bases fit TRBD1. The CDR3 totals 17 residues. From germline, CDR1 is SEHNR and CDR2 FQNEAQ (reference sequence). V lost 5 bases and J lost 4; bases outside the gene matches: 14. The CDR3 DNA sequence: TGTGCCAGCAGCCAACCCGACGGGACAGCGGATTACAATGAGCAGTTCTTC. It is translated as CASSQPDGTADYNEQFF.

The rearrangement joins TRBV15 to TRBJ1-5; tentatively, D is TRBD1 (6 bases). V was cut by 5 bases and J by 3 bases, with 14 bases left in between. CDR3 length equals 15 residues. Germline CDR1 and CDR2: LNHNV and YYDKDF (reference sequence). Here the CDR3 DNA reads TGTGCCACCAGCTCTGAGACAGGCCCCAATCAGCCCCAGCATTTT. Its protein product is CATSSETGPNQPQHF.

This chain uses TRBV6-5 with TRBJ1-2; the D is unclear. Trimming stripped 6 bases from V and 4 bases from J, with 12 bases between. Looked up from germline, CDR1 is MNHEY and CDR2 is SVGAGI. The CDR3 loop spans 13 amino acids. The CDR3 DNA is TGTGCCAGCAGCCGGGCTCTAGCCTATGGCTACACCTTC. Translating it yields CASSRALAYGYTF.

The chain links TRBV28 to TRBJ1-1; no clear D. Germline CDR1 is MDHEN and CDR2 is SYDVKM. V lost 3 bases and J 0 bases, leaving 8 bases between the germline ends. The CDR3 is 14 amino acids. The CDR3 bases are TGTGCCAGCAGTTTGCGGCTCCTGAACACTGAAGCTTTCTTT. This encodes CASSLRLLNTEAFF.

The chain links TRBV14 to TRBJ2-2; TRBD1 is a possible D gene (5 bases). Germline CDR1 reads SGHDN; CDR2 reads FVKESK. V was cut by 3 bases and J by 4 bases, with 15 bases left in between. The CDR3 covers 16 residues. CDR3 coding DNA: TGTGCCAGCAGCCAGTTAGGACAAGATTTCACCGGGGAGCTGTTTTTT. This gives the protein CASSQLGQDFTGELFF. The complete variable domain, with remaining parts taken from reference TRBV14 and TRBJ2-2, reads EAGVTQFPSHSVIEKGQTVTLRCDPISGHDNLYWYRRVMGKEIKFLLHFVKESKQDESGMPNNRFLAERTGGTYSTLKVQPAELEDSGVYFCASSQLGQDFTGELFFGEGSRLTVL.

This clone was seen more than once but under ten times. The chain carries TRBV5-1 and TRBJ1-4; D is ambiguous. The CDR3 length is 14 residues. CDR1 is SGHRS and CDR2 is YFSETQ in the germline V gene. With 0 bases removed from V and 7 bases from J, the gap between germline ends came to 10 bases. The CDR3 bases are TGCGCCAGCAGCTTGGCAGGATCAGGTGAAAAACTGTTTTTT. Its translation is CASSLAGSGEKLFF.

V is TRBV7-3 and J is TRBJ2-3; 7 bases agree with TRBD2. This CDR3 region has 15 residues. The V segment lost 2 bases and the J segment 4 bases; nucleotides outside the gene matches: 6. CDR1 is SGHTA, CDR2 FQGTGA, per germline. CDR3 amino acids: CASSLLAGESDTQYF. DNA for the CDR3: TGTGCCAGCAGCTTACTGGCGGGGGAGTCAGATACGCAGTATTTT.

V is TRBV3-1 (or the pseudogene TRBV3-2) and J is TRBJ2-5, with TRBD2 as a possible D gene (5 bases). Per the germline V gene, CDR1 is LGHDT and CDR2 is YNNKEL (reference sequence). The V end was cut by 3 bases, the J end by 4 bases, with 15 bases between. The CDR3 loop spans 15 amino acids. CDR3 DNA: TGTGCCAGCAGCCAGTTGGGAGATTTCCGAGAGACCCAGTACTTC. Encoded protein: CASSQLGDFRETQYF.

This chain links TRBV7-2 with TRBJ2-5; TRBD2 matches 10 bases. The CDR3 is 15 residues long. CDR1 is SGHTA and CDR2 is FQGNSA in the germline V gene. With V trimmed by 5 bases and J by 2 bases, 5 bases remained unmatched. CDR3 sequence reads: CASSPPSGGQETQYF. Written as DNA, the CDR3 is TGTGCCAGCAGCCCCCCTAGCGGGGGACAAGAGACCCAGTACTTC.

The V gene is TRBV6-1, the J gene TRBJ2-1, with D maybe TRBD1 (7 bases). CDR1 is MNHNS, CDR2 SASEGT, per germline. Trimming took off 3 bases at V and 10 bases at J, with 19 bases between the two ends. The CDR3 runs 15 residues. The CDR3 DNA sequence: TGTGCCAGCAGTGAGTCCTGGAGGGGGCTAGGGGAGCAGTTCTTC. Its translation is CASSESWRGLGEQFF.

This chain connects TRBV19 to TRBJ2-2; the match to TRBD2 covers 14 bases. The germline CDR1 and CDR2 sequences are LNHDA and SQIVND (reference sequence). The CDR3 extends over 16 amino acids. Germline trimming cut 6 bases from V and 5 bases from J; bases unmatched to any gene: 5. The CDR3 sequence: CASRGLAGVRTGELFF. CDR3 DNA: TGTGCCAGTAGGGGACTAGCGGGAGTAAGGACCGGGGAGCTGTTTTTT.

This clone turned up a few times. The chain has TRBV2 and TRBJ2-3, with D maybe TRBD2 (6 bases). The CDR3 has 12 residues. In germline, CDR1 is SNHLY, CDR2 FYNNEI. With 8 bases removed from V and 1 base from J, the gap between germline ends came to 7 bases. The CDR3 is CASGGGTDTQYF. The CDR3 DNA reads TGTGCCAGCGGAGGGGGCACAGATACGCAGTATTTT.

The chain recombines TRBV7-2 with TRBJ2-7; D ambiguous. Germline CDR1 reads SGHTA; CDR2 reads FQGNSA. CDR3 length equals 15 residues. Trimming pared 5 bases from V and 0 bases from J, leaving 14 bases between. CDR3 protein: CASSQSFTASYEQYF. The CDR3 nucleotides read TGTGCCAGCAGCCAAAGCTTTACCGCCTCCTACGAGCAGTACTTC.

This clone was detected ten times or more. V is TRBV30 and J is TRBJ1-5; D is ambiguous. CDR1 is GTSNPN and CDR2 is SVGIG in the germline V gene (reference sequence). CDR3 length: 13 amino acids. Trimming took 2 bases from V and 6 from J, leaving 11 bases between them. CDR3 DNA: TGTGCCTGGAGTAAGGACGGGAGTCAGCCCCAGCATTTT. Residues: CAWSKDGSQPQHF.

The rearrangement uses TRBV9 and TRBJ1-1, with D perhaps matching TRBD1 (6 bases). V lost 3 bases and J 4 bases, leaving 16 bases between the germline ends. Germline V gives CDR1 SGDLS, CDR2 YYNGEE. The CDR3 covers 15 residues. In DNA form, the CDR3 reads TGTGCCAGCAGCGCCATCGGGGGGGCCGGCACTGAAGCTTTCTTT. Translating gives CASSAIGGAGTEAFF.